This T cell receptor beta chain appears in the sequencing data of a study of blood T cell repertoires in COVID-19. This clone was observed a handful of times. Generated by immunoSEQ multiplex PCR, the TCRdb table keeps only in-frame clones and is missing some. Here the sample spans a few hundred thousand clones, around 82% being singletons. J was trimmed by 5 bases and V by 8 bases; bases with no gene match: 11. Germline V gene data show CDR1 as LNHDA and CDR2 as SQIVND (reference sequence). The CDR3 runs to 14 residues. The TCR was taken from a man aged 50 to 59 with active or convalescent COVID-19. The sequencing input was peripheral blood. The chain combines TRBV19 with TRBJ1-2, with TRBD1 matching 7 bases. The CDR3 loop reads CASARRDSNYGYTF. The CDR3 nucleotides read TGTGCCAGTGCCCGAAGGGACAGCAATTATGGCTACACCTTC.